These 32 T cell receptor beta chains share one sample of origin, sequenced in a study of technical replicates of blood from a few donors. Measured with immunoSEQ multiplex PCR; TCRdb has only the in-frame clones, and not every one. The table records about 70,000 clones, about 96% of them present only once. What was sequenced was T cells isolated from PBMCs. These receptors came from a human donor in good health.

The chain recombines TRBV5-1 with TRBJ2-2; no reliable D call. Germline CDR1 reads SGHRS; CDR2 reads YFSETQ. The V end lost 0 bases, the J end lost 3 bases, and 9 bases lay between the germline ends. The CDR3 consists of 15 residues. CDR3 amino acids: CASSLEPGDTGELFF. In DNA form, the CDR3 reads TGCGCCAGCAGCTTGGAACCAGGTGACACCGGGGAGCTGTTTTTT.

The chain combines TRBV5-4 with TRBJ1-2; D is ambiguous. Trimming removed 0 bases from V and 0 bases from J, with 3 bases in between. The V gene's germline CDR1 is SGHNT and CDR2 YYREEE (reference sequence). CDR3 length: 13 residues. This chain's CDR3 is CASSLEPNYGYTF. The CDR3, as DNA: TGTGCCAGCAGCTTGGAGCCTAACTATGGCTACACCTTC.

This rearrangement joins TRBV2 to TRBJ2-7; D call uncertain. V was cut by 6 bases and J by 2 bases, with 5 bases left in between. CDR1 and CDR2 from the germline V gene are SNHLY and FYNNEI. The CDR3 has 11 amino acids. The CDR3 DNA reads TGTGCCAGCAGCCCTACCTACGAGCAGTACTTC. This gives the protein CASSPTYEQYF.

The chain couples TRBV4-1 to TRBJ2-5; TRBD1 aligns across 8 bases. V was pared by 2 bases and J by 1 base, with 9 bases of the junction left unmatched. This CDR3 has 17 residues. Germline values: CDR1 MGHRA, CDR2 YSYEKL. The DNA of the CDR3 is TGCGCCAGCAGCCAACCCGCCGGGACAGGAAGCCAAGAGACCCAGTACTTC. It translates to CASSQPAGTGSQETQYF.

The genes are TRBV28 and TRBJ2-7; D is possibly TRBD1 (6 bases). V shed 4 bases and J shed 5 bases, with 15 bases lying between them. This CDR3 is built from 14 residues. CDR1 is MDHEN and CDR2 is SYDVKM in the germline V gene. In DNA, the CDR3 is TGTGCCAGCAGTTCCCAACAGGGTTACGACGAGCAGTACTTC. This codes for CASSSQQGYDEQYF.

The gene calls are TRBV29-1 and TRBJ2-3; 9 bases align to TRBD2. Germline V gene sequence: CDR1 SQVTM, CDR2 ANQGSEA. The CDR3 spans 15 residues. The V segment lost 6 bases and the J segment 2 bases; nucleotides outside the gene matches: 9. CDR3 DNA: TGCAGCGTCCCCCGGCTAGCGGGAAACACAGATACGCAGTATTTT. It encodes CSVPRLAGNTDTQYF.

This clone was detected only once. The V call is TRBV5-1, the J call TRBJ2-7; no clear D. Trimming took off 2 bases at V and 0 bases at J, with 9 bases between the two ends. Germline assignment: CDR1 SGHRS and CDR2 YFSETQ. This CDR3 is built from 14 residues. CDR3 protein: CASSLLESSYEQYF. The CDR3 region has the DNA TGCGCCAGCAGCTTATTAGAGTCCTCCTACGAGCAGTACTTC. Full variable domain (rest looked up from reference TRBV5-1 and TRBJ2-7): KAGVTQTPRYLIKTRGQQVTLSCSPISGHRSVSWYQQTPGQGLQFLFEYFSETQRNKGNFPGRFSGRQFSNSRSEMNVSTLELGDSALYLCASSLLESSYEQYFGPGTRLTVT.

The count of this clone is one. This chain joins TRBV7-6 and TRBJ2-6; a weak D match, TRBD1 (6 bases). V was trimmed by 1 base and J by 1 base, leaving 14 bases between them. The CDR3 is 18 amino acids. Germline V gene data show CDR1 as SGHVS and CDR2 as FNYEAQ. The CDR3 nucleotides are TGTGCCAGCAGCTTAGAATTCAGGGGCCAGTCTGGGGCCAACGTCCTGACTTTC. Amino acids: CASSLEFRGQSGANVLTF. Using reference TRBV7-6 and TRBJ2-6 for the parts outside the CDR3, the full variable domain is GAGVSQSPRYKVTKRGQDVALRCDPISGHVSLYWYRQALGQGPEFLTYFNYEAQQDKSGLPNDRFSAERPEGSISTLTIQRTEQRDSAMYRCASSLEFRGQSGANVLTFGAGSRLTVL.

The rearrangement joins TRBV10-1 to TRBJ2-1; 8 bases align to TRBD1. This CDR3 comprises 15 residues. V lost 5 bases, J lost 7 bases, and 10 bases stayed unmatched. The germline V gene has CDR1 WNHNN and CDR2 SYGVQD (reference sequence). The CDR3 loop reads CASSPLAQGENEQFF. The DNA of the CDR3 is TGCGCCAGCAGTCCCTTGGCACAGGGGGAAAATGAGCAGTTCTTC.

The chain joins TRBV28 to TRBJ1-4; 8 bases line up with TRBD1. V shed 6 bases, J shed 10 bases, and the junction held 19 bases outside the gene matches. Germline values: CDR1 MDHEN, CDR2 SYDVKM. This CDR3 has 17 amino acids. CDR3: CASRSTGTGIVLGKLFF. The CDR3 DNA reads as TGTGCCAGCAGGTCCACCGGGACAGGCATAGTTTTGGGAAAACTGTTTTTT.

The rearrangement links TRBV5-5 to TRBJ2-7; D may be TRBD1 (6 bases). Germline V CDR1 and CDR2: SGHKS, YYEKEE (reference sequence). This CDR3 spans 15 amino acids. The V and J ends lost 1 base and 3 bases respectively, with 14 bases between them. The CDR3 DNA sequence: TGTGCCAGCAGCTTGACCCCACAGGGACACTACGAGCAGTACTTC. Translation gives CASSLTPQGHYEQYF.

This chain joins TRBV5-4 and TRBJ2-1, with D maybe TRBD1 (6 bases). This CDR3 has 14 residues. Germline CDR1 SGHNT, CDR2 YYREEE (reference sequence). V gave up 1 base and J gave up 1 base, with 6 bases separating them. For the CDR3, the DNA is TGTGCCAGCAGCTTGAGGGGGTCCTACAATGAGCAGTTCTTC. Translating gives CASSLRGSYNEQFF.

The chain is built from TRBV7-9 and TRBJ2-7, with a tentative D call TRBD1 (6 bases). This CDR3 region has 14 residues. Germline V gives CDR1 SEHNR, CDR2 FQNEAQ (reference sequence). Trimming shortened V by 3 bases and J by 6 bases, and 15 bases separated the two germline ends. In DNA, the CDR3 is TGTGCCAGCAGCTTTCAAGGGGGTGAAGGCGAGCAGTACTTC. This encodes CASSFQGGEGEQYF. Variable domain in full (rest from reference TRBV7-9 and TRBJ2-7): DTGVSQNPRHKITKRGQNVTFRCDPISEHNRLYWYRQTLGQGPEFLTYFQNEAQLEKSRLLSDRFSAERPKGSFSTLEIQRTEQGDSAMYLCASSFQGGEGEQYFGPGTRLTVT.

The V and J genes are TRBV6-5 and TRBJ2-2; no clear D gene. Germline V gene sequence: CDR1 MNHEY, CDR2 SVGAGI. This CDR3 is 13 amino acids long. V was clipped by 2 bases and J by 5 bases, with 6 bases between them. This chain's CDR3 is CASSYGPTGELFF. CDR3 sequence (DNA): TGTGCCAGCAGTTACGGGCCTACCGGGGAGCTGTTTTTT.

J is TRBJ2-4 and V is TRBV19; 7 nucleotides line up with TRBD1. Germline V gene lookup returns CDR1 LNHDA and CDR2 SQIVND (reference sequence). V was clipped by 7 bases and J by 2 bases; unmatched bases: 5. The length of the CDR3 is 14 residues. Here the CDR3 reads CASKDRETKNIQYF. The CDR3, as DNA: TGTGCCAGTAAAGACAGGGAGACCAAAAACATTCAGTACTTC.

The genes are TRBV29-1 and TRBJ2-2; no reliable D call. CDR3 length equals 13 residues. The V and J ends lost 4 bases and 0 bases respectively, with 6 bases between them. The germline gives CDR1 SQVTM, CDR2 ANQGSEA. The CDR3 DNA reads TGCAGCGTTGGGTCAGCGAACACCGGGGAGCTGTTTTTT. Protein: CSVGSANTGELFF.

The chain is built from TRBV7-9 and TRBJ2-7, with a possible D match to TRBD2 (6 bases). V was clipped by 4 bases and J by 4 bases, with 14 bases between them. CDR3 length: 14 residues. Per germline, CDR1 SEHNR and CDR2 FQNEAQ (reference sequence). CDR3 sequence: CASSSPGLGYEQYF. The CDR3, as DNA: TGTGCCAGCAGCTCCCCGGGACTCGGATACGAGCAGTACTTC.

This sequence joins TRBV9 and TRBJ2-1, with 14 nucleotides matching TRBD2. Germline V gene data show CDR1 as SGDLS and CDR2 as YYNGEE. Germline trimming cut 0 bases from V and 8 bases from J; bases unmatched to any gene: 7. This CDR3 is 17 amino acids long. In nucleotides, the CDR3 is TGTGCCAGCAGCGTAGCTGAGACTAGCGGGGGGGCATATGAGCAGTTCTTC. Protein sequence: CASSVAETSGGAYEQFF.

The V call is TRBV5-6, the J call TRBJ2-6; 8 bases agree with TRBD1. Germline assignment: CDR1 SGHDT and CDR2 YYEEEE. This CDR3 has 11 amino acids. The V segment lost 1 base and the J segment 17 bases; nucleotides outside the gene matches: 2. The CDR3 reads CASSLWDRMTF. Written as DNA, the CDR3 is TGTGCCAGCAGCTTGTGGGACAGGATGACTTTC.

The chain is built from TRBV6-5 and TRBJ1-4, with D perhaps matching TRBD1 (5 bases). V was trimmed by 2 bases and J by 1 base, leaving 8 bases between them. Germline V gene data show CDR1 as MNHEY and CDR2 as SVGAGI. The CDR3 is 15 residues long. DNA for the CDR3: TGTGCCAGCAGTTACGGGGGGAGAACTAATGAAAAACTGTTTTTT. Residues: CASSYGGRTNEKLFF.

The chain uses TRBV4-1 and TRBJ1-2; 7 nucleotides match TRBD1. Germline V gene sequence: CDR1 MGHRA, CDR2 YSYEKL. This CDR3 is built from 14 residues. V lost 4 bases, J lost 8 bases, and 10 bases stayed unmatched. The CDR3 region has the DNA TGCGCCAGCAGCCTGAAGGGGGCGGAAGAAGGCTACACCTTC. The encoded protein is CASSLKGAEEGYTF.

The chain employs TRBV19 and TRBJ2-3, with 11 bases aligning to TRBD1. The V gene end was trimmed by 6 bases and the J gene end by 10 bases; junction bases not matched to a gene: 12. Germline V gives CDR1 LNHDA, CDR2 SQIVND (reference sequence). This CDR3 region has 15 residues. CDR3 loop: CASSDGQGAIGPQYF. CDR3 bases: TGTGCCAGTAGCGATGGACAGGGGGCTATAGGACCGCAGTATTTT.

The CDR3 region has the DNA TGTGCCAGCAGCTTATTTCGGGACAGGACCCTCTATGGCTACACCTTC. As protein: CASSLFRDRTLYGYTF. The V gene is TRBV13, the J gene TRBJ1-2; 8 bases align to TRBD1. The CDR3 extends over 16 amino acids. Germline loops: CDR1 PRHDT, CDR2 FYEKMQ (reference sequence). V dropped 2 bases and J dropped 4; count of bases not matched to a gene: 9. Full variable domain (outside the CDR3, taken from reference TRBV13 and TRBJ1-2): AAGVIQSPRHLIKEKRETATLKCYPIPRHDTVYWYQQGPGQDPQFLISFYEKMQSDKGSIPDRFSAQQFSDYHSELNMSSLELGDSALYFCASSLFRDRTLYGYTFGSGTRLTVV.

V and J are TRBV19 and TRBJ2-1, with 7 bases identical to TRBD2. V gave up 5 bases and J gave up 4 bases; unmatched junction bases: 8. The V gene's germline CDR1 is LNHDA and CDR2 SQIVND (reference sequence). This CDR3 region has 15 residues. CDR3 sequence (DNA): TGTGCCAGTAGTGGAAGCGGGGAGGATTACAATGAGCAGTTCTTC. Amino acids: CASSGSGEDYNEQFF.

This chain joins TRBV10-1 and TRBJ1-1, with 9 bases matching TRBD1. CDR3 length equals 13 residues. V trimming: 6 bases; J trimming: 6 bases; junction bases outside the gene matches: 5. Germline V gene lookup returns CDR1 WNHNN and CDR2 SYGVQD (reference sequence). The CDR3 loop is CASRDRGPAEAFF. CDR3 sequence (DNA): TGCGCCAGCAGGGACAGGGGACCCGCTGAAGCTTTCTTT.

This chain links TRBV9 with TRBJ2-3; 9 bases map to TRBD2. The CDR3 totals 17 residues. Germline V CDR1 and CDR2: SGDLS, YYNGEE. V trimming: 1 base; J trimming: 0 bases; junction bases outside the gene matches: 6. Written as DNA, the CDR3 is TGTGCCAGCAGCGTATTGACTAGCGGCCGGAGCACAGATACGCAGTATTTT. Translated, it gives CASSVLTSGRSTDTQYF. Full variable domain (missing parts from reference TRBV9 and TRBJ2-3): DSGVTQTPKHLITATGQRVTLRCSPRSGDLSVYWYQQSLDQGLQFLIQYYNGEERAKGNILERFSAQQFPDLHSELNLSSLELGDSALYFCASSVLTSGRSTDTQYFGPGTRLTVL.

The chain uses TRBV29-1 and TRBJ2-7; 7 bases match TRBD1. CDR1 and CDR2 (germline): SQVTM, ANQGSEA. This CDR3 has 12 residues. The V segment lost 5 bases and the J segment 7 bases; nucleotides outside the gene matches: 8. The CDR3 region has the DNA TGCAGCGTTTCGGAGACAGGGAGTGAGCAGTACTTC. Its translation is CSVSETGSEQYF.

This rearrangement joins TRBV27 to TRBJ2-3; maybe TRBD2 (5 bases). Per the germline V gene, CDR1 is MNHEY and CDR2 is SMNVEV (reference sequence). V shed 2 bases and J shed 5 bases, with 11 bases lying between them. The CDR3 is 14 amino acids. CDR3 bases: TGTGCCAGCAGTTTAAAGTGGGCGGGAGATACGCAGTATTTT. This gives the protein CASSLKWAGDTQYF.

The V call is TRBV18, the J call TRBJ2-7, with a weak D call TRBD2 (6 bases). The ends were cut back, 2 bases at V and 3 bases at J, with 14 bases in the middle. The germline V gene has CDR1 KGHSH and CDR2 LQKENI. There are 15 residues in the CDR3. The CDR3 DNA reads as TGTGCCAGCTCACCAGTCCAGGGAGGAGACTACGAGCAGTACTTC. It translates to CASSPVQGGDYEQYF. Based on the CDR3 plus reference TRBV18 and TRBJ2-7, the full variable domain is NAGVMQNPRHLVRRRGQEARLRCSPMKGHSHVYWYRQLPEEGLKFMVYLQKENIIDESGMPKERFSAEFPKEGPSILRIQQVVRGDSAAYFCASSPVQGGDYEQYFGPGTRLTVT.

V and J are TRBV2 and TRBJ1-5; 8 bases map to TRBD1. CDR1 is SNHLY and CDR2 is FYNNEI in the germline V gene. V shed 8 bases and J 4 bases; nucleotides not matched to a gene: 7. The CDR3 is 14 residues long. The CDR3 spells CASAPTGANQPQHF. As DNA, the CDR3 is TGTGCCAGCGCCCCGACAGGGGCGAATCAGCCCCAGCATTTT.

This chain joins TRBV11-3 and TRBJ1-1; 8 nucleotides match TRBD1. Germline V gene lookup returns CDR1 SGHNT and CDR2 YENEEA. The CDR3 consists of 16 residues. Trimming took 7 bases from V and 5 from J; bases not matched to a gene: 15. The CDR3, as DNA: TGTGCCAGCACCTCCCGGACAGGGCTCGAGTATACTGAAGCTTTCTTT. It yields the protein CASTSRTGLEYTEAFF.

This sequence joins TRBV11-3 and TRBJ2-7; tentatively, D is TRBD1 (6 bases). The germline gives CDR1 SGHNT, CDR2 YENEEA. The CDR3 consists of 15 residues. The V end was cut by 5 bases, the J end by 1 base, with 15 bases between. CDR3 nucleotides: TGTGCCAGCAGCCCCGGGCAGGGGAGTTCCTACGAGCAGTACTTC. Amino acid sequence: CASSPGQGSSYEQYF.